This is a list of T cell receptor beta chains from one sample in a study of blood T cell repertoires in COVID-19. Method: immunoSEQ multiplex PCR; TCRdb's copy keeps in-frame clones and lacks some. The table lists 280,000 or so clones, around 88% of them singletons. The specimen sequenced was PBMCs or T cells enriched from blood (not recorded which). Receptors originate from a woman in her thirties or forties who had recovered from COVID-19. The CDR3 runs from the conserved cysteine through the conserved F or W. Fields, in order: clone size, D gene, J gene, V gene, CDR3 protein, CDR3 DNA. D genes are given only for firm matches. The listing skips clone size in some rows; elsewhere it reads once, few, many or a size class.

>.|.|TRBJ2-2|TRBV9
CASSVAEPTGELFF
TGTGCCAGCAGCGTAGCCGAGCCCACCGGGGAGCTGTTTTTT
>once|.|TRBJ1-2|TRBV7-9
CASSPWTVNYGYTF
TGTGCCAGCAGCCCATGGACAGTCAACTATGGCTACACCTTC
>few|TRBD2|TRBJ2-3|TRBV7-8
CASSARRLAGVQGTQYF
TGTGCCAGCAGCGCCCGACGACTAGCGGGGGTGCAGGGTACGCAGTATTTT
>.|.|TRBJ2-1|TRBV7-3
CASSFKGDNEQFF
TGTGCCAGCAGCTTTAAAGGAGACAATGAGCAGTTCTTC
>.|TRBD2|TRBJ2-1|TRBV3-1/TRBV3-2
CASSPFLAGGKHEQFF
TGTGCCAGCAGCCCGTTCCTAGCGGGAGGAAAGCATGAGCAGTTCTTC
>.|TRBD2|TRBJ2-1|TRBV5-4
CASSLGLAGAGEQFF
TGTGCCAGCAGCTTGGGGCTAGCGGGAGCTGGTGAGCAGTTCTTC
>.|TRBD1|TRBJ2-2|TRBV19
CASSIGDRGPGELFF
TGTGCCAGTAGTATAGGGGACAGGGGGCCCGGGGAGCTGTTTTTT
>.|.|TRBJ2-3|TRBV30
CAWKSRGTDTQYF
TGTGCCTGGAAATCTCGGGGCACAGATACGCAGTATTTT
>.|TRBD1|TRBJ1-5|TRBV7-9
CASSLAGGDNQPQHF
TGTGCCAGCAGCTTAGCAGGGGGCGACAATCAGCCCCAGCATTTT
>.|.|TRBJ1-2|TRBV12-3/TRBV12-4
CASSRQTNYGYTF
TGTGCCAGCAGTCGACAGACTAACTATGGCTACACCTTC
>.|.|TRBJ2-7|TRBV10-3
CAIRETQSSYEQYF
TGTGCCATCAGGGAAACACAGAGCTCCTACGAGCAGTACTTC
>.|TRBD2|TRBJ2-7|TRBV10-3
CAIGEAGVKGEQYF
TGTGCCATCGGGGAGGCGGGAGTAAAGGGGGAGCAGTACTTC
>.|.|TRBJ1-1|TRBV28
CASSSPIASRGLLNTEAFF
TGTGCCAGCAGTTCACCAATTGCATCACGTGGGCTGCTGAACACTGAAGCTTTCTTT
>.|.|TRBJ1-6|TRBV28
CASSPQVGGSPLHF
TGTGCCAGCAGTCCCCAGGTCGGGGGTTCACCCCTCCACTTT
>.|.|TRBJ1-5|TRBV6-5
CASSRGVNQPQHF
TGTGCCAGCAGCCGGGGGGTTAATCAGCCCCAGCATTTT
>.|.|TRBJ1-5|TRBV6-5
CASSYAKESHQPQHF
TGTGCCAGCAGCTATGCCAAGGAGTCGCATCAGCCCCAGCATTTT
>.|.|TRBJ2-5|TRBV18
CASSPQLQETQYF
TGTGCCAGCTCACCACAATTACAGGAGACCCAGTACTTC
>.|.|TRBJ2-5|TRBV18
CASSPPTVGETQYF
TGTGCCAGCTCACCACCGACAGTTGGTGAGACCCAGTACTTC
>.|.|TRBJ2-1|TRBV25-1
CASSDDRGPGDEQFF
TGTGCCAGCAGTGATGACAGAGGCCCGGGGGATGAGCAGTTCTTC
>.|TRBD2|TRBJ2-7|TRBV6-5
CASKPSGSYEQYF
TGTGCCAGCAAGCCTAGCGGGAGCTACGAGCAGTACTTC
>.|.|TRBJ2-1|TRBV15
CATMSRVGNNEQFF
TGTGCCACCATGAGCAGGGTTGGCAACAATGAGCAGTTCTTC
>.|.|TRBJ1-1|TRBV15
CATSRDPLGGGGLTEAFF
TGTGCCACCAGCAGAGATCCCCTAGGGGGGGGAGGTCTTACTGAAGCTTTCTTT
>.|TRBD1|TRBJ1-3|TRBV5-4
CASSSSQGAPSGNTIYF
TGTGCCAGCAGCTCCTCACAGGGGGCCCCCTCTGGAAACACCATATATTTT
>once|.|TRBJ1-2|TRBV2
CASSERIRSGTF
TGTGCCAGCAGTGAACGTATCAGGTCTGGCACCTTC
>once|.|TRBJ2-1|TRBV6-4
CASSEVAGSSYNEQFF
TGTGCCAGCAGTGAGGTCGCGGGGAGCTCCTACAATGAGCAGTTCTTC
>.|.|TRBJ2-5|TRBV5-4
CASSEGHNQETQYF
TGTGCCAGCAGCGAGGGACATAATCAAGAGACCCAGTACTTC
>once|.|TRBJ2-3|TRBV28
CASSLFVSRVGSTDTQYF
TGTGCCAGCAGTTTATTTGTATCCAGGGTGGGGAGCACAGATACGCAGTATTTT
>.|TRBD2|TRBJ2-7|TRBV12-3/TRBV12-4
CASSLVTGGEQYF
TGTGCCAGCAGTTTAGTTACGGGAGGGGAGCAGTACTTC
>.|.|TRBJ2-5|TRBV6-5
CASKEGVGETQYF
TGTGCCAGCAAAGAAGGGGTTGGCGAGACCCAGTACTTC
>.|TRBD1|TRBJ1-1|TRBV6-2/TRBV6-3
CASSKQGAGTEAFF
TGTGCCAGCAGTAAACAGGGGGCGGGGACTGAAGCTTTCTTT
>.|.|TRBJ2-7|TRBV7-2
CASSRTRDSYEQYF
TGTGCCAGCAGCCGCACCCGGGACTCCTACGAGCAGTACTTC
>.|.|TRBJ1-2|TRBV6-2/TRBV6-3
CASSLVRGYGYTF
TGTGCCAGCAGTTTGGTCAGGGGCTATGGCTACACCTTC
>once|.|TRBJ2-1|TRBV6-6
CASSPWAGYNEQFF
TGTGCCAGCAGCCCGTGGGCGGGCTACAATGAGCAGTTCTTC
>.|.|TRBJ2-4|TRBV7-3
CASSNGGGNIQYF
TGTGCCAGCAGCAACGGCGGTGGCAACATTCAGTACTTC
>.|.|TRBJ1-2|TRBV6-5
CASRPETGRGYTF
TGTGCCAGCAGACCCGAGACAGGCCGTGGCTACACCTTC
>.|TRBD2|TRBJ2-1|TRBV3-1/TRBV3-2
CASSQETAGGNEQFF
TGTGCCAGCAGCCAAGAAACAGCGGGAGGGAATGAGCAGTTCTTC
>.|TRBD2|TRBJ2-7|TRBV7-8
CASSLVAGDNEQYF
TGTGCCAGCAGCTTAGTAGCGGGAGATAACGAGCAGTACTTC
>.|TRBD2|TRBJ2-1|TRBV28
CASSLRAASGDNEQFF
TGTGCCAGCAGTTTAAGGGCGGCTAGCGGCGACAATGAGCAGTTCTTC
>.|.|TRBJ1-2|TRBV5-6
CASSLVADNYGYTF
TGTGCCAGCAGCCTGGTTGCAGATAACTATGGCTACACCTTC
>.|.|TRBJ2-3|TRBV5-1
CASSLGLVSTDTQYF
TGCGCCAGCAGCTTGGGACTAGTGTCAACAGATACGCAGTATTTT
>.|.|TRBJ2-3|TRBV28
CASSPPGLNTDTQYF
TGTGCCAGCAGTCCACCGGGACTGAACACAGATACGCAGTATTTT
>.|.|TRBJ1-6|TRBV28
CASSAGGRRNSPLHF
TGTGCCAGCAGCGCGGGGGGCAGAAGAAATTCACCCCTCCACTTT
>.|.|TRBJ1-2|TRBV19
CASNGGGYGYTF
TGTGCCAGTAACGGCGGGGGCTATGGCTACACCTTC
>.|.|TRBJ2-1|TRBV10-3
CAIGGVYNEQFF
TGTGCCATCGGCGGGGTGTACAATGAGCAGTTCTTC
>once|.|TRBJ2-2|TRBV9
CASSVNGILTGELFF
TGTGCCAGCAGCGTAAACGGGATACTCACCGGGGAGCTGTTTTTT
>.|.|TRBJ2-2|TRBV7-2
CASSLRAVVTGELFF
TGTGCCAGCAGCTTGCGGGCCGTGGTCACCGGGGAGCTGTTTTTT
>.|TRBD1|TRBJ2-5|TRBV5-4
CASSLVGTGGEETQYF
TGTGCCAGCAGCTTGGTGGGGACAGGGGGAGAGGAGACCCAGTACTTC
>once|.|TRBJ2-5|TRBV7-2
CASSLGQEETQYF
TGTGCCAGCAGCTTAGGGCAGGAAGAGACCCAGTACTTC
>.|.|TRBJ2-7|TRBV7-2
CASSLGQEAYEQYF
TGTGCCAGCAGCTTAGGACAGGAAGCCTACGAGCAGTACTTC
>few|.|TRBJ1-1|TRBV28
CASTSVENTEAFF
TGTGCCAGCACCTCGGTTGAGAACACTGAAGCTTTCTTT
>.|TRBD2|TRBJ2-5|TRBV19
CASGAGRGETQYF
TGTGCCAGTGGAGCGGGGCGAGGGGAGACCCAGTACTTC
>.|TRBD1|TRBJ1-1|TRBV5-8
CASSFGSDRVNTEAFF
TGTGCCAGCAGCTTCGGTTCGGACAGGGTGAACACTGAAGCTTTCTTT
>few|TRBD2|TRBJ2-1|TRBV6-5
CASRPLAGLNEQFF
TGTGCCAGCAGGCCTCTAGCGGGACTCAATGAGCAGTTCTTC
>few|TRBD2|TRBJ2-7|TRBV6-6
CASSRGTSGSSSYEQYF
TGTGCCAGCAGTCGAGGCACTAGCGGGAGTTCCTCCTACGAGCAGTACTTC
>.|.|TRBJ2-7|TRBV18
CASSPRRTEAAEQYF
TGTGCCAGCTCCCCTCGGCGGACAGAAGCTGCCGAGCAGTACTTC